This T cell receptor (beta chain) was identified in a study of control samples from healthy donors and cancer patients (dated by TCRdb to the early 2020s). A distance of 15 bases separates the germline ends of V and J, which lose 2 bases and 5 bases respectively. Counted from cysteine to phenylalanine, this CDR3 has 15 amino acids. Only the CDR3 region is kept as DNA, spanning 45 bases read in frame from base 1. CDR1 and CDR2 are drawn from the germline V gene: SGHAT, FQNNGV. Receptor libraries were prepared by the immunoSEQ multiplex PCR assay. TCRdb obtained this table from immuneACCESS and retained in-frame rearrangements with V and J assigned. These tables miss some clones; where compared with another copy, unresolved V genes account for less than half of the shortfall, and the remainder is unexplained. The sample includes some 22,000 clones, with 75% to 90% observed a single time. Clones ranked in the top ten supply about 38% of the sample.

With regard to this clone: Its antigen specificity is not known. No clone much larger than this one lies a single base away; base qualities are absent.

The sequence was obtained from a man aged 60 to 75 with head and neck cancer. Sequencing used PBMCs. This receptor chain uses TRBV11-2 and TRBJ1-2, and TRBD1 may be the D gene, going by 6 matching bases. In nucleotide form, the sequence is TGTGCCAGCAGCTTAAGCGGGGGCTACGGATATGGCTACACCTTC. The translation is CASSLSGGYGYGYTF.